One and the same sample provided the 5 T cell receptor beta chains below, sequenced in a study of persistence of HIV-infected CD4 T cells. Antigen specificity for these receptors is unknown. Stimulation used around 10 ug/mL lysate from CMV-infected fibroblasts. Sorting selected CD4+ T cells upregulating both CD40 ligand and CD69. This was the immunoSEQ version 4 assay in survey mode. Some clones are missing from TCRdb's copy, which holds only in-frame ones; the method was immunoSEQ multiplex PCR. The table includes some 21,000 clones, more than 75% detected once. The material sequenced was CD4+ T cells sorted from PBMCs after roughly 17-hour stimulation, taken from a patient who received antiretroviral therapy. Every receptor here comes from an adult man with HIV who was CMV-seropositive.

The chain recombines TRBV10-2 with TRBJ1-2; 7 bases are shared with TRBD1. Germline V gene data show CDR1 as WSHSY and CDR2 as SAAADI. Unmatched junction bases numbered 5, after V lost 0 bases and J lost 4 bases. This CDR3 contains 15 residues. The CDR3 sequence is CASSESGQSSYGYTF. The CDR3 DNA reads TGCGCCAGCAGTGAGTCGGGACAGTCAAGCTATGGCTACACCTTC.

The V and J genes are TRBV18 and TRBJ1-5; maybe TRBD1 (5 bases). Trimming took off 3 bases at V and 4 bases at J, with 7 bases between the two ends. CDR3 length: 13 residues. Germline loops: CDR1 KGHSH, CDR2 LQKENI. CDR3 sequence reads: CASSPAGNQPQHF. For the CDR3, the DNA is TGTGCCAGCTCACCGGCAGGGAATCAGCCCCAGCATTTT.

The chain joins TRBV5-1 to TRBJ1-6, with D uncertain. Trimming took off 5 bases at V and 9 bases at J, with 9 bases between the two ends. CDR1 is SGHRS, CDR2 YFSETQ, per germline. The CDR3 sequence is 12 residues long. CDR3 sequence reads: CASREESSPLHF. The CDR3 region has the DNA TGCGCCAGCAGGGAGGAGAGTTCACCCCTCCACTTT.

The CDR3 spells CASSYSPESEAFF. DNA of the CDR3: TGTGCCAGCAGTTACTCCCCGGAGTCTGAAGCTTTCTTT. This sequence joins TRBV6-5 and TRBJ1-1; D uncertain. V was pared by 0 bases and J by 6 bases, with 8 bases between. This CDR3 comprises 13 residues. Germline V lookup: CDR1 MNHEY, CDR2 SVGAGI.

The V and J genes are TRBV6-5 and TRBJ1-2; 7 bases align to TRBD1. CDR3 length: 14 amino acids. Germline values: CDR1 MNHEY, CDR2 SVGAGI. V was pared by 7 bases and J by 2 bases, with 7 bases of the junction left unmatched. Written as DNA, the CDR3 is TGTGCCAGCAAGATTGACAGGGACAACTATGGCTACACCTTC. Encoded protein: CASKIDRDNYGYTF.